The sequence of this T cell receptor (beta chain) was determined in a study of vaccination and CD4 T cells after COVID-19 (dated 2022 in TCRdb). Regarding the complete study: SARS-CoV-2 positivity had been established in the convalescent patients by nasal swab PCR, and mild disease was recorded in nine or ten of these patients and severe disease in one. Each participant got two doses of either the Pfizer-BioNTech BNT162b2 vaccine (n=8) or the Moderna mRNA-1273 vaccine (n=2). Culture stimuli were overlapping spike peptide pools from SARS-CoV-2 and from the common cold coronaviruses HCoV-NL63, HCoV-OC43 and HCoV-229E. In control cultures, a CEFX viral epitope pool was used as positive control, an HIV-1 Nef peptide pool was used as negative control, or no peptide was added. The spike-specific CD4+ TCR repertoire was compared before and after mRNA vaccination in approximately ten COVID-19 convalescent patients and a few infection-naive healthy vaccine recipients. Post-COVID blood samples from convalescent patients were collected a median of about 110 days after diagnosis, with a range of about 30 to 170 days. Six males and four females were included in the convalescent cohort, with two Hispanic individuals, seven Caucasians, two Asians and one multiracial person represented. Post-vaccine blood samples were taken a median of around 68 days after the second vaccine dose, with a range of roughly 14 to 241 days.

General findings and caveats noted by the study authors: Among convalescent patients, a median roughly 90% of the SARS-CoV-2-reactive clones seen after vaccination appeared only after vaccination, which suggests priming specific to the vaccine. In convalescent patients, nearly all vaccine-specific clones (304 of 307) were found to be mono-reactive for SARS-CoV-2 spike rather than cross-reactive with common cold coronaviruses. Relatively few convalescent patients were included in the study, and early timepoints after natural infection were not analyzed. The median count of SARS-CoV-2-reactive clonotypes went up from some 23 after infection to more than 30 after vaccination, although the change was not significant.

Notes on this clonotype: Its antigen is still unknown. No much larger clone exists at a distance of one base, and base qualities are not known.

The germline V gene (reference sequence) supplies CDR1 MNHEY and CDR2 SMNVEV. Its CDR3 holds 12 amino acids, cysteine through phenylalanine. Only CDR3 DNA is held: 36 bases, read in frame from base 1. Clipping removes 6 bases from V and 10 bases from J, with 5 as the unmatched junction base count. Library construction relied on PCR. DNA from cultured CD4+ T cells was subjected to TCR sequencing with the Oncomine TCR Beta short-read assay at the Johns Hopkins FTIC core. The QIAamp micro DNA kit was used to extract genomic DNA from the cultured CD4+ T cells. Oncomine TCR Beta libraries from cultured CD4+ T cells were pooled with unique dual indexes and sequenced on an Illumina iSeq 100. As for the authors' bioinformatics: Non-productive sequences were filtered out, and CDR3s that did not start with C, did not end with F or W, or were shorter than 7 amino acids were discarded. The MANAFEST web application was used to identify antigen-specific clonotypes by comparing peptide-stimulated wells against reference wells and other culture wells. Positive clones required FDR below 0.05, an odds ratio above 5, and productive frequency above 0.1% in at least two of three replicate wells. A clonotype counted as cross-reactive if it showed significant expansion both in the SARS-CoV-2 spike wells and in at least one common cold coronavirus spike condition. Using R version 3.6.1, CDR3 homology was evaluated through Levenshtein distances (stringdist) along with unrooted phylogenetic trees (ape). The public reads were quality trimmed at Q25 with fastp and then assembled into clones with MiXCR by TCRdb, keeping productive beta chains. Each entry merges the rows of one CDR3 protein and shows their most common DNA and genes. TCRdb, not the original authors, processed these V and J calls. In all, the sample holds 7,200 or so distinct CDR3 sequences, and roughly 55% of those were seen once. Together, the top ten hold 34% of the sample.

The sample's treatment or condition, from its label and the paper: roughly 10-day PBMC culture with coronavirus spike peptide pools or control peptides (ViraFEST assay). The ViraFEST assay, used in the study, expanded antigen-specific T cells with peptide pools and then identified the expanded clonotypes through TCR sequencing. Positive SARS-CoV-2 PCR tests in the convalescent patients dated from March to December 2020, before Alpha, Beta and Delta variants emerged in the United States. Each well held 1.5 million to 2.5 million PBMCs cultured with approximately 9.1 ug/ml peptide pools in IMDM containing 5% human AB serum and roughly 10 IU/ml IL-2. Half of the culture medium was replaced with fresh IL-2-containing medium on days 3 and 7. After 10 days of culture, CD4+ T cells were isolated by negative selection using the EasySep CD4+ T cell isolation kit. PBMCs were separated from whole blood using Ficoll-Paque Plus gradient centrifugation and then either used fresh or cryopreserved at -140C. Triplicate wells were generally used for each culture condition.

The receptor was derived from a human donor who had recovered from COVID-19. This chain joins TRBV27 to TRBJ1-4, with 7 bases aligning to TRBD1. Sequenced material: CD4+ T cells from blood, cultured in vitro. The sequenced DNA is TGTGCCAGCAGGACAGGGTCAGGAAAACTGTTTTTT. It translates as CASRTGSGKLFF.